A selection of T cell receptor beta chains follows, all from one sample in a study of blood T cell repertoires in COVID-19. The data were produced by immunoSEQ multiplex PCR, yet TCRdb's version contains in-frame clones alone and is incomplete. The table lists 150,000 to 200,000 clones, roughly 88% of them singletons. The sample taken for sequencing was PBMCs or T cells enriched from blood (not recorded which). The receptors shown here come from a woman in her forties or fifties who had recovered from COVID-19. Both conserved end residues are part of each CDR3. The D gene is left open where the match is weak. Not every row has a clone size; where given, it reads once, few, many or a size class.

D	size	V	J	DNA	CDR3
NA	NA	TRBV5-4	TRBJ1-4	TGTGCCAGCAGCTTGCGCGGCGAAAAACTGTTTTTT	CASSLRGEKLFF
NA	once	TRBV19	TRBJ1-2	TGTGCCAGTCGTGGCAGGGGCCAGTATGGCTACACCTTC	CASRGRGQYGYTF
NA	NA	TRBV7-9	TRBJ1-2	TGTGCCAGCAGCTTAGTCCCAGGGGCGATTCCTAACTATGGCTACACCTTC	CASSLVPGAIPNYGYTF
NA	NA	TRBV30	TRBJ2-2	TGTGCCTGGAGTGTACTGAACACCGGGGAGCTGTTTTTT	CAWSVLNTGELFF
NA	NA	TRBV6-2/TRBV6-3	TRBJ1-2	TGTGCCAGCAGCCAGTCAATGCAGGACAACTACTATGGCTACACCTTC	CASSQSMQDNYYGYTF
TRBD1	NA	TRBV5-1	TRBJ1-1	TGCGCCAGCAGTCTTGGACAGGGGACTTTCTTT	CASSLGQGTFF
TRBD2	NA	TRBV5-1	TRBJ2-1	TGCGCCAGCAGCCCGACTAGCGGGGGGAGAAATGAGCAGTTCTTC	CASSPTSGGRNEQFF
TRBD1	NA	TRBV4-3	TRBJ1-2	TGCGCCAGCAGCCACCTCGGGACAGCTACTAACTATGGCTACACCTTC	CASSHLGTATNYGYTF
NA	NA	TRBV18	TRBJ1-1	TGTGCCAGCTCAACACGGAGGGCAGACACTGAAGCTTTCTTT	CASSTRRADTEAFF
NA	NA	TRBV5-5	TRBJ1-2	TGTGCCAGCAGCTTCCCAGGAAACTATGGCTACACCTTC	CASSFPGNYGYTF
NA	NA	TRBV6-5	TRBJ1-1	TGTGCCAGCACCCCTACGGAGAGGGGGGCTTTCTTT	CASTPTERGAFF
NA	NA	TRBV29-1	TRBJ2-6	TGCAGCGTTGTAGCGTCCGACTCTGGGGCCAACGTCCTGACTTTC	CSVVASDSGANVLTF
NA	NA	TRBV5-8	TRBJ1-2	TGTGCCAGCAGCTTGCTGTCCGTAGCTAACTATGGCTACACCTTC	CASSLLSVANYGYTF
NA	NA	TRBV6-2/TRBV6-3	TRBJ1-6	TGTGCCAGCAGTAACGAGTTCGGGACACCCAATTCACCCCTCCACTTT	CASSNEFGTPNSPLHF
NA	NA	TRBV6-5	TRBJ1-2	TGTGCCAGCAGTTACGAACCGGGGGACGGCTACACCTTC	CASSYEPGDGYTF
TRBD2	NA	TRBV4-3	TRBJ2-5	TGCGCCAGCAGCCAAGACCCTAGCGGGGGGGCAATCCAGACCCAGTACTTC	CASSQDPSGGAIQTQYF
NA	NA	TRBV5-1	TRBJ1-1	TGCGCCAGCAGCTTGGAATGGGGCGGACTATCTGAAGCTTTCTTT	CASSLEWGGLSEAFF
NA	NA	TRBV9	TRBJ1-3	TGTGCCAGCAGCGTAGTCGAATCCCCAGGCCCTGGAAACACCATATATTTT	CASSVVESPGPGNTIYF
NA	NA	TRBV9	TRBJ2-3	TGTGCCAGCAGCGCCCTTCCGGGGATGGGCACAGATACGCAGTATTTT	CASSALPGMGTDTQYF
NA	NA	TRBV15	TRBJ2-5	TGTGCCACCAGCGCCCATGACAGAGACGTTAAAGAGACCCAGTACTTC	CATSAHDRDVKETQYF
TRBD1	NA	TRBV5-5	TRBJ1-1	TGTGCCAGCAGCTTGAGGACAGGGGATTACACTGAAGCTTTCTTT	CASSLRTGDYTEAFF
TRBD2	NA	TRBV9	TRBJ2-3	TGTGCCAGCAGCGTAGAGGCGGGGGGATACACAGATACGCAGTATTTT	CASSVEAGGYTDTQYF
TRBD1	NA	TRBV12-3/TRBV12-4	TRBJ1-2	TGTGCCAGCAGCGGGGACAGGGTCTATGGCTACACCTTC	CASSGDRVYGYTF
TRBD1	NA	TRBV29-1	TRBJ2-5	TGCAGCGTCGAGGGACAGAGCCAAGAGACCCAGTACTTC	CSVEGQSQETQYF
TRBD1	NA	TRBV7-2	TRBJ1-1	TGTGCCAGCAGCTTGTTCCGGACAGGGCCTAACACTGAAGCTTTCTTT	CASSLFRTGPNTEAFF
TRBD1	NA	TRBV29-1	TRBJ1-5	TGCAGCGTTCGACAGGGGCAACAGCCCCAGCATTTT	CSVRQGQQPQHF
NA	once	TRBV7-9	TRBJ1-2	TGTGCCAGCAGCGTCCAAGAAAATCAGGGCTCGACTAACTATGGCTACACCTTC	CASSVQENQGSTNYGYTF
NA	once	TRBV11-2	TRBJ1-4	TGTGCCAGCAGCTTAGATTGGAGGGACCCTAATGAAAAACTGTTTTTT	CASSLDWRDPNEKLFF
TRBD2	NA	TRBV4-2	TRBJ2-3	TGTGCCAGCAGCCGCGATCTGTCTGGGAAGCGGGGGGGGACAGATACGCAGTATTTT	CASSRDLSGKRGGTDTQYF
NA	NA	TRBV13	TRBJ1-1	TGTGCCAGCAGCTCTCTCGGGGAAACCCCTGAAGCTTTCTTT	CASSSLGETPEAFF
NA	NA	TRBV11-1	TRBJ2-2	TGTGCCAGCAGCTCCTCGTTAGAAAGAGCCACCGGGGAGCTGTTTTTT	CASSSSLERATGELFF
TRBD1	NA	TRBV19	TRBJ1-1	TGTGCCAGTAGATCTTTAGGGGCCAGGGGGAGAACTGAAGCTTTCTTT	CASRSLGARGRTEAFF
TRBD1	NA	TRBV7-3	TRBJ2-2	TGTGCCAGCAGCCTTACAGGGGGCCCATTCACCGGGGAGCTGTTTTTT	CASSLTGGPFTGELFF
TRBD1	few	TRBV19	TRBJ1-3	TGTGCCAGTATTTCCGAAGGGGGCAAGAACACCATATATTTT	CASISEGGKNTIYF
TRBD1	NA	TRBV5-1	TRBJ1-6	TGCGCCAGCAGCCGGACAGGGGAACCACCTCCGAATAATTCACCCCTCCACTTT	CASSRTGEPPPNNSPLHF
TRBD1	NA	TRBV6-1	TRBJ1-1	TGTGCCAGCAGACCAGGGGGCCCAAACACTGAAGCTTTCTTT	CASRPGGPNTEAFF
NA	NA	TRBV19	TRBJ1-1	TGTGCCAGTAGTGAGACAGTGAACACTGAAGCTTTCTTT	CASSETVNTEAFF
TRBD2	once	TRBV7-3	TRBJ2-5	TGTGCCAGCAGCTTAATGAGCGGGGCACAAGAGACCCAGTACTTC	CASSLMSGAQETQYF
NA	NA	TRBV7-6	TRBJ2-5	TGTGCCAGCAGTTTTAGAGAGACCCAGTACTTC	CASSFRETQYF
NA	once	TRBV4-3	TRBJ1-1	TGCGCCAGCAGCCAAGATGGTAGAATGAACACTGAAGCTTTCTTT	CASSQDGRMNTEAFF
NA	few	TRBV4-1	TRBJ1-2	TGCGCCAGCAGCCAAGACGGGGGCTACACCTTC	CASSQDGGYTF
TRBD2	NA	TRBV11-2	TRBJ2-1	TGTGCCAGCAGCCCTCTAGCGGGGTGGACCTCCTACAATGAGCAGTTCTTC	CASSPLAGWTSYNEQFF
TRBD1	NA	TRBV7-8	TRBJ1-2	TGTGCCAGCAGCTTATCCCAAATCTTCAGGGACAGGGGGTTTGGCTACACCTTC	CASSLSQIFRDRGFGYTF
NA	once	TRBV7-3	TRBJ2-5	TGTGCCAGCAGCTTGACTACTTCTGAGACCCAGTACTTC	CASSLTTSETQYF
NA	NA	TRBV6-2/TRBV6-3	TRBJ2-5	TGTGCCAGCAGTTACGCGGTAGAGACCCAGTACTTC	CASSYAVETQYF
NA	NA	TRBV6-5	TRBJ1-1	TGTGCCAGCAGTCCCGAGGGCAGGTCGAACACTGAAGCTTTCTTT	CASSPEGRSNTEAFF
NA	once	TRBV6-1	TRBJ1-6	TGTGCCAGCAGTGAACTTTTCTCCTATAATTCACCCCTCCACTTT	CASSELFSYNSPLHF
NA	NA	TRBV3-1/TRBV3-2	TRBJ1-1	TGTGCCAGCAGCCAAGGAGCTTCGCAAACCAGGGCTTTCTTT	CASSQGASQTRAFF
TRBD1	few	TRBV7-3	TRBJ1-2	TGTGCCAGCAGCTTAAATGCCGGGACAGGGCGAAGGGATGGCTACACCTTC	CASSLNAGTGRRDGYTF
NA	NA	TRBV6-1	TRBJ2-7	TGTGCCAGCAGTGATGGAAGGGGCCCTCCCTACGAGCAGTACTTC	CASSDGRGPPYEQYF
NA	NA	TRBV6-2/TRBV6-3	TRBJ1-2	TGTGCCAGCAGTGACGGGTCGGTTAACTATGGCTACACCTTC	CASSDGSVNYGYTF
NA	NA	TRBV3-1/TRBV3-2	TRBJ1-2	TGTGCCAGCAGCCAAGTTTGGGGCGACCCCTATGGCTACACCTTC	CASSQVWGDPYGYTF
TRBD2	NA	TRBV5-1	TRBJ2-1	TGCGCCAGCAGCTTCAGGACTAGCGGGGGCGCGAGAGATGAGCAGTTCTTC	CASSFRTSGGARDEQFF
TRBD1	NA	TRBV9	TRBJ1-1	TGTGCCAGCAGCTCTCTCGACAGGGGAGCAGCTTTCTTT	CASSSLDRGAAFF